These 25 T cell receptor beta chains were sequenced from one sample in a study of T cell responses to AZD1222 COVID-19 vaccine. Libraries were prepared by immunoSEQ multiplex PCR; TCRdb keeps only in-frame clonotypes and omits some of them. The sample holds some 150,000 clones, just over 90% seen once. Sequenced material: peripheral blood, taken on day 0 of MenACWY control vaccination. The receptors were sampled from an adult in good health.

The V gene is TRBV10-3, the J gene TRBJ1-1; D is perhaps TRBD1 (6 bases). Trimming stripped 8 bases from V and 1 base from J, with 14 bases between. The CDR3 has 14 residues. Germline values: CDR1 ENHRY, CDR2 SYGVKD. CDR3 sequence (DNA): TGTGCCATCGGTCCCCGGGGGGCGAACACTGAAGCTTTCTTT. This translates into CAIGPRGANTEAFF.

The table lists this clone with a count of one. The chain is built from TRBV27 and TRBJ2-1, with 7 bases lining up with TRBD2. The CDR3 runs to 14 residues. Germline CDR1 and CDR2: MNHEY and SMNVEV (reference sequence). Losses at the gene ends were 3 bases for V and 6 bases for J; bases not matched to a gene: 5. The CDR3 sequence: CASSLSSGVNEQFF. DNA for the CDR3: TGTGCCAGCAGTTTGTCTAGCGGAGTCAATGAGCAGTTCTTC.

This clone occurred a few times. The V gene is TRBV5-1, the J gene TRBJ1-4; 10 bases fit TRBD1. The germline gives CDR1 SGHRS, CDR2 YFSETQ. The J segment lost 6 bases and the V segment lost 4 bases, leaving 6 bases of the junction unmatched. The length of the CDR3 is 15 residues. The CDR3 DNA sequence: TGCGCCAGCAGCGTTGCCGGGACAGGGGATGAAAAACTGTTTTTT. This sequence encodes CASSVAGTGDEKLFF.

The chain couples TRBV19 to TRBJ2-3; D unresolved. Trimming left V 7 bases short and J 2 bases short, with 7 bases between. From germline, CDR1 is LNHDA and CDR2 SQIVND (reference sequence). CDR3 length: 12 amino acids. The CDR3 sequence: CASKLFTDTQYF. CDR3 in DNA: TGTGCCAGTAAACTTTTCACAGATACGCAGTATTTT.

J is TRBJ1-3 and V is TRBV18, with D perhaps TRBD1 (6 bases). V was shortened by 0 bases and J by 6 bases, with 12 bases between the two germline ends. The CDR3 length is 15 residues. CDR1 and CDR2 from the germline V gene are KGHSH and LQKENI. The CDR3 sequence is CASSPPGRGENTIYF. For the CDR3, the DNA is TGTGCCAGCTCACCACCAGGCAGGGGTGAAAACACCATATATTTT.

The chain recombines TRBV9 with TRBJ2-1; 8 positions agree with TRBD2. CDR1 and CDR2 from the germline V gene are SGDLS and YYNGEE. The length of the CDR3 is 15 residues. The V and J ends lost 4 bases and 2 bases, in that order; junction bases with no gene match: 5. Written as DNA, the CDR3 is TGTGCCAGCAGCACCGGGACTAGTGCCTACAATGAGCAGTTCTTC. Protein: CASSTGTSAYNEQFF.

The chain uses TRBV6-4 and TRBJ1-6, with D unresolved. CDR3 length: 15 residues. The germline V and J ends were trimmed by 5 bases and 10 bases, with 18 bases remaining between them. Germline CDR1 is MRHNA and CDR2 is SNTAGT. CDR3 protein: CASSPRLGSGSPLHF. Here the CDR3 DNA reads TGTGCCAGCAGTCCACGGTTGGGGAGTGGGTCACCCCTCCACTTT.

The table lists this clone with a count of one. DNA of the CDR3: TGTGCCAGCAGTGGGACAGGGCCTGAAGCTTTCTTT. Its translation is CASSGTGPEAFF. The rearrangement links TRBV2 to TRBJ1-1; 8 nucleotides agree with TRBD1. V gave up 4 bases and J gave up 6 bases; unmatched junction bases: 1. The CDR3 runs 12 residues. Germline lookup yields CDR1 SNHLY and CDR2 FYNNEI.

The V call is TRBV7-2, the J call TRBJ2-1; D possibly corresponds to TRBD2 (6 bases). V lost 3 bases, J lost 7 bases, and 13 bases lay in between. The CDR3 runs 14 residues. Germline CDR1 SGHTA, CDR2 FQGNSA. CDR3 sequence (DNA): TGTGCCAGCAGCTTCTGGGGAGGCACGAATGAGCAGTTCTTC. It yields the protein CASSFWGGTNEQFF.

The V and J genes are TRBV5-1 and TRBJ1-2; D possibly corresponds to TRBD1 (5 bases). CDR1 is SGHRS, CDR2 YFSETQ, per germline. V was trimmed by 0 bases and J by 7 bases, leaving 22 bases between them. The CDR3 runs 17 residues. CDR3 in DNA: TGCGCCAGCAGCTTGGAGGTTGCAGTCAGGAAAAGGGGTGGCTACACCTTC. As protein: CASSLEVAVRKRGGYTF.

This chain uses TRBV11-2 with TRBJ2-3; 7 nucleotides align to TRBD1. Germline CDR1 and CDR2: SGHAT and FQNNGV. There are 15 residues in the CDR3. The V and J ends lost 5 bases and 0 bases, in that order; junction bases with no gene match: 5. The CDR3 nucleotides are TGTGCCAGCAGCCTCACAGGGGCGAGCACAGATACGCAGTATTTT. Its translation is CASSLTGASTDTQYF.

This clone was found once. The CDR3 region is CAWRGETASGANVLTF. In DNA form, the CDR3 reads TGTGCCTGGAGGGGGGAGACCGCCTCTGGGGCCAACGTCCTGACTTTC. The V gene is TRBV30, the J gene TRBJ2-6, with D perhaps given as TRBD1 or TRBD2 (5 bases each). The CDR3 is made up of 16 amino acids. Germline V lookup: CDR1 GTSNPN, CDR2 SVGIG (reference sequence). V was clipped by 3 bases and J by 0 bases, with 12 bases between them.

The chain combines TRBV7-2 with TRBJ2-6; TRBD1 agrees at 7 bases. The CDR3 runs 18 residues. CDR1 and CDR2 from the germline V gene are SGHTA and FQGNSA. After removal of 8 bases from V and 0 bases from J, the junction contained 13 bases not matched to a gene. The CDR3 DNA reads TGTGCCAGCTCTCTAACCGGGACAGTCAACTCTGGGGCCAACGTCCTGACTTTC. It codes for CASSLTGTVNSGANVLTF.

The rearrangement joins TRBV7-3 to TRBJ2-1; 7 bases fit TRBD1. The junction had 5 bases not matched to a gene; V was cut back by 4 bases and J by 8 bases. CDR1 is SGHTA and CDR2 is FQGTGA in the germline V gene. This CDR3 spans 13 amino acids. Here the CDR3 reads CASSYHRGDEQFF. The CDR3 DNA is TGTGCCAGCAGCTACCACAGGGGCGATGAGCAGTTCTTC.

This chain's CDR3 is CSVYFSSGNTIYF. Here the CDR3 DNA reads TGCAGCGTTTATTTCAGCTCTGGAAACACCATATATTTT. The chain joins TRBV29-1 to TRBJ1-3; D unresolved. CDR3 size: 13 residues. Germline V lookup: CDR1 SQVTM, CDR2 ANQGSEA. The V end lost 5 bases, the J end lost 0 bases, and 8 bases lay between the germline ends.

CDR3 sequence reads: CAWSVEANYGYTF. For the CDR3, the DNA is TGTGCCTGGAGTGTAGAGGCGAACTATGGCTACACCTTC. The rearrangement links TRBV30 to TRBJ1-2; the D is unclear. The V and J ends lost 0 bases and 2 bases respectively, with 7 bases between them. The CDR3 runs to 13 residues. Per the germline V gene, CDR1 is GTSNPN and CDR2 is SVGIG (reference sequence). The full variable domain, its missing parts supplied by reference TRBV30 and TRBJ1-2, is SQTIHQWPATLVQPVGSPLSLECTVEGTSNPNLYWYRQAAGRGLQLLFYSVGIGQISSEVPQNLSASRPQDRQFILSSKKLLLSDSGFYLCAWSVEANYGYTFGSGTRLTVV.

J is TRBJ1-1 and V is TRBV5-1; 10 bases are a match to TRBD1. Per germline, CDR1 SGHRS and CDR2 YFSETQ. The CDR3 covers 15 residues. V lost 2 bases, J lost 4 bases, and 5 bases stayed unmatched. The CDR3 DNA reads TGCGCCAGCAGCTTTTCGACAGGGGGCCCCACTGAAGCTTTCTTT. Amino acid sequence: CASSFSTGGPTEAFF.

This chain uses TRBV2 with TRBJ2-7; no reliable D call. The CDR3 contains 11 residues. V shed 5 bases and J shed 2 bases, with 4 bases lying between them. Germline values: CDR1 SNHLY, CDR2 FYNNEI. The CDR3 DNA follows: TGTGCCAGCAGTCCTGCCTACGAGCAGTACTTC. The encoded protein is CASSPAYEQYF.

The genes are TRBV5-4 and TRBJ1-1; no firm D call. The germline V gene encodes CDR1 SGHNT and CDR2 YYREEE (reference sequence). CDR3 length equals 13 residues. The germline V and J ends were trimmed by 1 base and 4 bases, with 8 bases remaining between them. The CDR3 loop reads CASSLNSPTEAFF. The CDR3 nucleotides read TGTGCCAGCAGCTTGAACAGCCCCACTGAAGCTTTCTTT.

Here the CDR3 DNA reads TGTGCCAGCAGCTTACAGGGACGCACTAATGAAAAACTGTTTTTT. It codes for CASSLQGRTNEKLFF. The J gene is TRBJ1-4, the V gene TRBV5-4; possible D gene TRBD1, 6 bases. CDR3 length: 15 amino acids. Per the germline V gene, CDR1 is SGHNT and CDR2 is YYREEE (reference sequence). The ends were cut back, 2 bases at V and 2 bases at J, with 10 bases in the middle.

The rearrangement joins TRBV28 to TRBJ1-2; possible D gene TRBD1, 5 bases. The CDR3 consists of 12 residues. V was clipped by 6 bases and J by 7 bases, with 12 bases between them. CDR1 MDHEN and CDR2 SYDVKM come from the germline V gene. The CDR3 DNA sequence: TGTGCCAGCAGCCCCCTCAGGGCTGGCTACACCTTC. This sequence encodes CASSPLRAGYTF.

This sequence joins TRBV9 and TRBJ1-5, with TRBD1 matching over 8 bases. This CDR3 spans 15 amino acids. Germline V lookup: CDR1 SGDLS, CDR2 YYNGEE. Trimming cost V 0 bases and J 4 bases; bases outside gene matches: 3. DNA of the CDR3: TGTGCCAGCAGCGTAGCAGGGGGCGAGAATCAGCCCCAGCATTTT. Amino acids: CASSVAGGENQPQHF.

CDR3 DNA: TGTGCCAGCAGCCCCTCGTCTGGGGAGACCCAGTACTTC. Its translation is CASSPSSGETQYF. The chain carries TRBV11-2 and TRBJ2-5; D gene ambiguous. The CDR3 length is 13 residues. With 5 bases removed from V and 5 bases from J, the gap between germline ends came to 12 bases. Germline V gives CDR1 SGHAT, CDR2 FQNNGV. Looking up the rest from reference TRBV11-2 and TRBJ2-5 gives the full variable domain: EAGVAQSPRYKIIEKRQSVAFWCNPISGHATLYWYQQILGQGPKLLIQFQNNGVVDDSQLPKDRFSAERLKGVDSTLKIQPAKLEDSAVYLCASSPSSGETQYFGPGTRLLVL.

This clone was found a few times. The chain uses TRBV4-2 and TRBJ1-1, with a tentative D call TRBD1 (5 bases). The V and J ends lost 0 bases and 0 bases respectively, with 8 bases between them. This CDR3 is built from 15 residues. Germline CDR1 is LGHNA and CDR2 is YNFKEQ. CDR3 sequence: CASSQDHRLNTEAFF. The CDR3 DNA follows: TGTGCCAGCAGCCAAGACCACAGGTTGAACACTGAAGCTTTCTTT.

This clone has just one count. The chain joins TRBV27 to TRBJ1-2, with TRBD1 matching over 9 bases. The ends lost 6 bases at V and 7 bases at J; junction bases unmatched: 21. CDR3 length: 18 amino acids. Germline loops: CDR1 MNHEY, CDR2 SMNVEV (reference sequence). CDR3 loop: CASSLRGTGRYLEAGYTF. The CDR3 coding sequence is TGTGCCAGCAGCCTCCGGGGGACAGGGAGGTACTTAGAAGCTGGCTACACCTTC.